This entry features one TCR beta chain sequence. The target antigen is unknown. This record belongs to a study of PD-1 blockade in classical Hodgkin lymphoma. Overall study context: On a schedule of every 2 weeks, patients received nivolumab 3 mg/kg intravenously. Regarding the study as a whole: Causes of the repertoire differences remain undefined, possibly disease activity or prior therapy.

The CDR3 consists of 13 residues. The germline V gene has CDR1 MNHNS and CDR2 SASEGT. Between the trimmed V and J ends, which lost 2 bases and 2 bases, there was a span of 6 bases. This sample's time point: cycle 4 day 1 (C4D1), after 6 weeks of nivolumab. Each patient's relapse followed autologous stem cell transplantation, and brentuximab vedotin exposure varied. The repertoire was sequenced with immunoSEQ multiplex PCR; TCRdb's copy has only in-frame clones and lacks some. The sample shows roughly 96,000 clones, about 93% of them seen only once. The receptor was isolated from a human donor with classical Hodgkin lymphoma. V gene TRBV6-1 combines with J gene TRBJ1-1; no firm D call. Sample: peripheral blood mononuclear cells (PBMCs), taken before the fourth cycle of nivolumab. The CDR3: CASSELGNTEAFF. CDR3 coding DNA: TGTGCCAGCAGTGAACTGGGCAACACTGAAGCTTTCTTT.